This TCR beta chain was captured in a study of T cell responses to AZD1222 COVID-19 vaccine. The study, taken as a whole, reports: Nearly half of spike-specific TCRs reportedly target variant regions that are unmutated in the B.1.351 and B.1.1.7 variants. Increases in Spike-specific TCR breadth and depth were seen after two AZD1222 doses. Among the donors, most were white British and more were female, and clonal diversity was possibly underestimated. Baseline seropositives among AZD1222 recipients totaled only five or six.

Germline CDR1 and CDR2: SGDLS and YYNGEE. The length of the CDR3 is 15 residues. Germline trimming cut 5 bases from V and 7 bases from J; bases unmatched to any gene: 7. To note about this clone: Its antigen is currently unknown.

Repertoires were generated with immunoSEQ multiplex PCR, while TCRdb's copy carries only in-frame clones and drops some. The table includes over 95,000 clones, around nine tenths detected once. The V call is TRBV9, the J call TRBJ2-1; 12 nucleotides agree with TRBD2. This clonotype was obtained from an adult in good health. The material sequenced was peripheral blood, taken on day 0 of AZD1222 vaccination. CDR3 DNA: TGTGCCAGCAGGTCGACTAGCGGGAGTTGGAATGAGCAGTTCTTC. Its protein product is CASRSTSGSWNEQFF.